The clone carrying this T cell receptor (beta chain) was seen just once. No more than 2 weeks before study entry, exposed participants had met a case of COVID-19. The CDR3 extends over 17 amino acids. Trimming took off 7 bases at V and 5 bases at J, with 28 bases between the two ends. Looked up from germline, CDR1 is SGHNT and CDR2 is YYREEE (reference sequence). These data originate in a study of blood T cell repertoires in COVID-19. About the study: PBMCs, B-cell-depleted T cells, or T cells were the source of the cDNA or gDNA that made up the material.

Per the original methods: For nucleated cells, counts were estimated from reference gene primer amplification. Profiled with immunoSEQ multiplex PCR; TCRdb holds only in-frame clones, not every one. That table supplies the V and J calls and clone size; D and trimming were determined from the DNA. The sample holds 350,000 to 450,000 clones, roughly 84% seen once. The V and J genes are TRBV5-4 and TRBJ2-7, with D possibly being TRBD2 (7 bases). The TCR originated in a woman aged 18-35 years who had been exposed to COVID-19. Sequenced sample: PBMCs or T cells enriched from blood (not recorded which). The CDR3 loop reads CASRKWGLPAGADEQYF. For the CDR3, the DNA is TGTGCCAGCCGTAAATGGGGGCTTCCGGCGGGAGCCGACGAGCAGTACTTC.